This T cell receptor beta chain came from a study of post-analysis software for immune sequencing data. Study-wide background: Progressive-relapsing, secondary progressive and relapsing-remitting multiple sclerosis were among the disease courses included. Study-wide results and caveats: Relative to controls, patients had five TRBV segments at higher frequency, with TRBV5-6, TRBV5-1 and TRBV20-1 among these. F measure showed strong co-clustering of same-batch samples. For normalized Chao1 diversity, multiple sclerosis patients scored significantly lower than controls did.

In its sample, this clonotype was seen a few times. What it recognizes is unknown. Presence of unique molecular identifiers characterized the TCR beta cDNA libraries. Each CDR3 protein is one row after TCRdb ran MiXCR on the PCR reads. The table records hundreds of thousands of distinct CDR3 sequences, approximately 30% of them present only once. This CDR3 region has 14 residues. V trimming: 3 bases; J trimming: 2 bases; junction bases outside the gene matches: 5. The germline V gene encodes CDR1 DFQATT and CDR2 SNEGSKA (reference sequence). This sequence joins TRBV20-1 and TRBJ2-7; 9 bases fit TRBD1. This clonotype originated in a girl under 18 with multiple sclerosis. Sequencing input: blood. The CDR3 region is CSASRQGGTYEQYF. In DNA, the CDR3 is TGCAGTGCTAGCCGACAGGGGGGAACCTACGAGCAGTACTTC.